This T cell receptor (beta chain) was documented in a study of cytomegalovirus exposure and HLA in healthy donors. Study results and caveats: The study designated around 150 TCR beta chains cytomegalovirus-associated.

Germline V gene data show CDR1 as ENHRY and CDR2 as SYGVKD. The CDR3 loop spans 15 amino acids. V lost 5 bases and J lost 0, with 13 bases in between. With 60 Vbeta and 13 Jbeta primers, the PCR was carried out. This table comes from immunoSEQ multiplex PCR, and its TCRdb copy is limited to in-frame clones, with some not included. With about 130,000 clones in the sample, the ten largest clones hold under 2.5%. Remarks on this clone: The antigen is undetermined.

The rearrangement uses TRBV10-3 and TRBJ1-2; tentatively, D is TRBD1 (5 bases). This TCR derives from a man between 35 and 55 years old in good health and CMV-seronegative. The specimen was PBMCs. The CDR3 bases are TGTGCCATCAGTCTGGATGACAGTTCTAACTATGGCTACACCTTC. Translated: CAISLDDSSNYGYTF.